The 23 T cell receptor beta chains presented below share a single source sample, sequenced in a study of T-cell reconstitution after alpha-beta-depleted transplantation in children. The library targeted TCRbeta and was prepared with unique molecular identifiers. Via MiXCR, TCRdb re-called the PCR reads, giving one row per CDR3 protein. The sample comprises 75,000 to 80,000 distinct CDR3 sequences, 15% to 20% of which are singletons, and about 54% rests with the top ten. Sample: PBMCs, mostly from graft donor cells, taken 360 days after TCRalphabeta/CD19-depleted stem cell transplant. Every receptor here comes from a male patient between 2 and 10 years old who had a stem cell transplant for acute lymphoblastic leukemia, so the T cells may come from the graft donor.

In its sample, this clonotype was seen a few times. V gene TRBV7-8 combines with J gene TRBJ2-1; the match to TRBD2 covers 7 bases. Trimming took 2 bases from V and 5 from J; bases not matched to a gene: 15. The germline V gene has CDR1 SGHVS and CDR2 FQNEAQ. The CDR3 sequence is 18 residues long. This CDR3 is CASSLRLATRGRDNEQFF. In nucleotides, the CDR3 is TGTGCCAGCAGCTTACGTCTAGCGACTAGAGGGAGGGACAATGAGCAGTTCTTC. Full variable domain (remainder filled in from reference TRBV7-8 and TRBJ2-1): GAGVSQSPRYKVAKRGQDVALRCDPISGHVSLFWYQQALGQGPEFLTYFQNEAQLDKSGLPSDRFFAERPEGSVSTLKIQRTQQEDSAVYLCASSLRLATRGRDNEQFFGPGTRLTVL.

V usage is TRBV10-3 and J usage is TRBJ2-5, with 7 bases aligning to TRBD1. This CDR3 has 14 residues. The trim removed 2 bases at V and 6 bases at J, leaving 6 bases unmatched. Germline V gene lookup returns CDR1 ENHRY and CDR2 SYGVKD. The CDR3 protein is CAISETGAGKTQYF. For the CDR3, the DNA is TGTGCCATCAGTGAGACAGGGGCTGGGAAGACCCAGTACTTC.

This clonotype was counted only a few times. This rearrangement joins TRBV3-1 to TRBJ1-1; D remains ambiguous. V lost 5 bases to trimming and J lost 1 base, with 11 bases between them. The CDR3 spans 14 residues. Germline V lookup: CDR1 LGHDT, CDR2 YNNKEL (reference sequence). This chain's CDR3 is CASSLNVGNTEAFF. CDR3 nucleotides: TGTGCCAGCAGCTTAAACGTGGGGAACACTGAAGCTTTCTTT.

This clonotype was counted a few times. The J gene is TRBJ2-7, the V gene TRBV7-2; the match to TRBD2 covers 7 bases. V was pared by 5 bases and J by 2 bases, with 6 bases of the junction left unmatched. CDR1 SGHTA and CDR2 FQGNSA come from the germline V gene. This CDR3 has 14 amino acids. The CDR3 DNA reads as TGTGCCAGCAGCCGGGGACTACCTACCTACGAGCAGTACTTC. This translates into CASSRGLPTYEQYF. Filled out from reference TRBV7-2 and TRBJ2-7, the complete variable domain reads GAGVSQSPSNKVTEKGKDVELRCDPISGHTALYWYRQSLGQGLEFLIYFQGNSAPDKSGLPSDRFSAERTGGSVSTLTIQRTQQEDSAVYLCASSRGLPTYEQYFGPGTRLTVT.

This clonotype was recorded at least ten times. The gene calls are TRBV3-1 and TRBJ1-2, with D maybe TRBD1 (5 bases). The CDR3 has 12 amino acids. Trimming shortened V by 4 bases and J by 8 bases, and 11 bases separated the two germline ends. CDR1 LGHDT and CDR2 YNNKEL come from the germline V gene (reference sequence). The CDR3 sequence: CASSPGQKGYTF. The CDR3 DNA is TGTGCCAGCAGCCCAGGGCAAAAGGGCTACACCTTC. The entire variable domain, with the rest obtained from reference TRBV3-1 and TRBJ1-2, is as follows: DTAVSQTPKYLVTQMGNDKSIKCEQNLGHDTMYWYKQDSKKFLKIMFSYNNKELIINETVPNRFSPKSPDKAHLNLHINSLELGDSAVYFCASSPGQKGYTFGSGTRLTVV.

At least ten counts were recorded for this clonotype. The gene calls are TRBV27 and TRBJ1-5; D ambiguous. This CDR3 has 14 residues. CDR1 and CDR2 from the germline V gene are MNHEY and SMNVEV (reference sequence). Trimming pared 1 base from V and 4 bases from J, leaving 8 bases between. The CDR3 region is CASSLYGSNQPQHF. For the CDR3, the DNA is TGTGCCAGCAGTTTATACGGCAGTAATCAGCCCCAGCATTTT.

The J gene is TRBJ2-1, the V gene TRBV29-1, with 15 bases that match TRBD2. Trimming removed 6 bases from V and 8 bases from J; junction bases left unmatched: 20. Germline V gives CDR1 SQVTM, CDR2 ANQGSEA. The CDR3 is 19 amino acids. DNA for the CDR3: TGCAGCGTCGATTATTCCGGGACTAGCGGGAGGAGGGGTAGTTATGAGCAGTTCTTC. This sequence encodes CSVDYSGTSGRRGSYEQFF.

This clonotype showed up just a few times. This rearrangement joins TRBV7-9 to TRBJ2-5; 8 nucleotides agree with TRBD1. Germline CDR1 and CDR2: SEHNR and FQNEAQ (reference sequence). With V trimmed by 4 bases and J by 5 bases, 9 bases remained unmatched. This CDR3 contains 15 residues. CDR3 in DNA: TGTGCCAGCAGCTCTCGGACAGGGCGGCGGGAGACCCAGTACTTC. It is translated as CASSSRTGRRETQYF.

V usage is TRBV5-1 and J usage is TRBJ2-1; possibly TRBD1 for D (6 bases). The germline V gene encodes CDR1 SGHRS and CDR2 YFSETQ. CDR3 length: 15 amino acids. Trimming shortened V by 0 bases and J by 3 bases, and 10 bases separated the two germline ends. The CDR3 DNA reads as TGCGCCAGCAGCTTGGCCGCAGGGGTCTACAATGAGCAGTTCTTC. Its translation is CASSLAAGVYNEQFF. Full variable domain (missing parts from reference TRBV5-1 and TRBJ2-1): KAGVTQTPRYLIKTRGQQVTLSCSPISGHRSVSWYQQTPGQGLQFLFEYFSETQRNKGNFPGRFSGRQFSNSRSEMNVSTLELGDSALYLCASSLAAGVYNEQFFGPGTRLTVL.

This clonotype was found a few times. The gene calls are TRBV5-1 and TRBJ2-1, with no clear D. CDR1 and CDR2 from the germline V gene are SGHRS and YFSETQ. V lost 0 bases to trimming and J lost 3 bases, with 10 bases between them. The CDR3 spans 15 residues. The CDR3 protein is CASSLGQVNYNEQFF. The CDR3 bases are TGCGCCAGCAGCTTGGGCCAGGTTAACTACAATGAGCAGTTCTTC.

This CDR3 reads CASSLRLAASTDTQYF. The CDR3 DNA follows: TGTGCCAGCAGTTTACGCCTAGCGGCCAGCACAGATACGCAGTATTTT. V gene TRBV12-3 or TRBV12-4 combines with J gene TRBJ2-3, with TRBD2 identical over 7 bases. The CDR3 length is 16 residues. The V and J ends lost 2 bases and 0 bases, in that order; junction bases with no gene match: 5.

The chain carries TRBV27 and TRBJ2-1, with 12 bases aligning to TRBD2. This CDR3 contains 15 residues. V was pared by 5 bases and J by 7 bases, with 6 bases of the junction left unmatched. Per germline, CDR1 MNHEY and CDR2 SMNVEV (reference sequence). The CDR3 here is CASSPRTSGTNEQFF. The CDR3 DNA is TGTGCCAGCAGTCCAAGGACTAGCGGGACTAATGAGCAGTTCTTC.

The chain employs TRBV24-1 and TRBJ2-2, with a possible D match to TRBD2 (5 bases). The CDR3 length is 15 residues. V lost 3 bases and J lost 6, with 13 bases in between. Germline assignment: CDR1 KGHDR and CDR2 SFDVKD. The CDR3 loop reads CATSDTTDLAGELFF. The CDR3 region has the DNA TGTGCCACCAGTGATACTACGGACTTGGCCGGGGAGCTGTTTTTT.

This clonotype was counted once. The chain is built from TRBV7-9 and TRBJ2-7, with 10 bases lining up with TRBD1. This CDR3 has 15 residues. The germline V gene encodes CDR1 SEHNR and CDR2 FQNEAQ (reference sequence). V dropped 5 bases and J dropped 5; count of bases not matched to a gene: 9. The CDR3 coding sequence is TGTGCCAGCAGCCATTCCGGGACAGGGGCTCACGAGCAGTACTTC. Its protein is CASSHSGTGAHEQYF.

The V and J genes are TRBV5-1 and TRBJ1-2; D possibly corresponds to TRBD1 (5 bases). Germline values: CDR1 SGHRS, CDR2 YFSETQ. The V end lost 0 bases, the J end lost 7 bases, and 10 bases lay between the germline ends. This CDR3 comprises 13 residues. The CDR3 DNA reads as TGCGCCAGCAGCTTGGCCCAGGGCCTTGGCTACACCTTC. Amino acid sequence: CASSLAQGLGYTF.

This clonotype was detected ten times or more. V and J are TRBV5-1 and TRBJ2-7; 9 nucleotides agree with TRBD2. CDR1 is SGHRS, CDR2 YFSETQ, per germline. V gave up 4 bases and J gave up 0 bases; unmatched junction bases: 2. This CDR3 contains 14 residues. The DNA for the CDR3 is TGCGCCAGCAGCCTAGCGGGGAACTCCTACGAGCAGTACTTC. Protein sequence: CASSLAGNSYEQYF.

This clonotype was observed a handful of times. This chain links TRBV4-1 with TRBJ1-1, with 9 bases aligning to TRBD1. CDR3 length equals 18 residues. The germline V gene has CDR1 MGHRA and CDR2 YSYEKL. V shed 0 bases, J shed 1 base, and the junction held 9 bases outside the gene matches. CDR3 bases: TGCGCCAGCAGCCAAGAAGGCCGTGGGACAGGGCGGAACACTGAAGCTTTCTTT. It encodes CASSQEGRGTGRNTEAFF.

Only a few counts were recorded for this clonotype. The chain is built from TRBV5-1 and TRBJ1-5; D may be TRBD1 (5 bases). Germline V lookup: CDR1 SGHRS, CDR2 YFSETQ. The CDR3 runs 14 residues. Between the trimmed V and J ends, which lost 4 bases and 0 bases, there was a span of 8 bases. CDR3 sequence: CASSRDPSNQPQHF. CDR3 DNA sequence: TGCGCCAGCAGCCGGGACCCTAGCAATCAGCCCCAGCATTTT.

The table lists this clonotype with a few counts. The chain has TRBV4-1 and TRBJ2-7; perhaps D is TRBD1 or TRBD2 (5 bases each). Germline V lookup: CDR1 MGHRA, CDR2 YSYEKL. The V gene lost 1 base and the J gene lost 7 bases, with 20 bases spanning the gap. The CDR3 totals 16 residues. CDR3 in amino acids: CASSQVRGPARGEQYF. In DNA form, the CDR3 reads TGCGCCAGCAGCCAAGTGAGGGGACCAGCCCGTGGGGAGCAGTACTTC.

The chain links TRBV6-5 to TRBJ1-2; no clear D. This CDR3 is built from 14 residues. Between the trimmed V and J ends, which lost 2 bases and 0 bases, there was a span of 7 bases. Germline V gene sequence: CDR1 MNHEY, CDR2 SVGAGI. The CDR3 spells CASSYTTSNYGYTF. The CDR3 nucleotides read TGTGCCAGCAGTTACACCACCTCTAACTATGGCTACACCTTC.

Comment on this clonotype: A much larger clone sits a single nucleotide away, making a read error possible. The chain employs TRBV11-1 and TRBJ1-1, with 8 bases matching TRBD1. The CDR3 length is 16 residues. CDR1 is SGHAT and CDR2 is FQDESV in the germline V gene (reference sequence). The CDR3 coding sequence is TGTGCCAGCAGCCGGTGGGGGGAGACAGGGGCGCTGGGATCTTCCTTT. As protein: CASSRWGETGALGSSF.

The chain links TRBV5-6 to TRBJ2-2, with D maybe TRBD1 (6 bases). The length of the CDR3 is 14 residues. With 4 bases removed from V and 3 bases from J, the gap between germline ends came to 10 bases. Germline CDR1 reads SGHDT; CDR2 reads YYEEEE. CDR3 in amino acids: CASSTRGYTGELFF. CDR3 DNA: TGTGCCAGCAGCACCAGGGGATACACCGGGGAGCTGTTTTTT.

CDR3 sequence (DNA): TGTGCCAGCAGTTTAGGACAGGGGTTCAATCAGCCCCAGCATTTT. It yields the protein CASSLGQGFNQPQHF. The chain has TRBV12-3 or TRBV12-4 and TRBJ1-5; 8 bases agree with TRBD1. CDR3 length: 15 amino acids. The junction had 2 bases not matched to a gene; V was cut back by 1 base and J by 3 bases.